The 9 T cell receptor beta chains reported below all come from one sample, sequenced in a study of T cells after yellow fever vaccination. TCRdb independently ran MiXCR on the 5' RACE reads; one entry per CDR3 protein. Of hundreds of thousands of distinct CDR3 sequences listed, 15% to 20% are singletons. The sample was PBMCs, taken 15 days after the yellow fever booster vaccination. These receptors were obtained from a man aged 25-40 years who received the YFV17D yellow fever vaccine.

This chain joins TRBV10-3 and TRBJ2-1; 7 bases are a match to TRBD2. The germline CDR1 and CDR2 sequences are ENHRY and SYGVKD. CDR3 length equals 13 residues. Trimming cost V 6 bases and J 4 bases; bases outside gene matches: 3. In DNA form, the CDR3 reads TGTGCCATCAGGGGGCGGGAGTACAATGAGCAGTTCTTC. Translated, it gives CAIRGREYNEQFF.

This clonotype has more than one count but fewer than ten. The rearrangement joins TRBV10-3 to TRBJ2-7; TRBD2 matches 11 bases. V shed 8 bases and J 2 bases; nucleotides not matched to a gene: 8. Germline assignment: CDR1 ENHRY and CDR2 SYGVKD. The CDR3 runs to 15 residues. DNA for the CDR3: TGTGCCATCGCAACTAGCGGGAGTAAGGCCTACGAGCAGTACTTC. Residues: CAIATSGSKAYEQYF.

The CDR3 DNA is TGTGCCAGCAGAGACGTAGCGGCTCCCTACAATGAGCAGTTCTTC. Protein product: CASRDVAAPYNEQFF. The chain couples TRBV6-1 to TRBJ2-1; D is perhaps TRBD2 (6 bases). Germline CDR1 and CDR2: MNHNS and SASEGT. The CDR3 runs to 15 residues. V lost 6 bases, J lost 2 bases, and 14 bases lay in between.

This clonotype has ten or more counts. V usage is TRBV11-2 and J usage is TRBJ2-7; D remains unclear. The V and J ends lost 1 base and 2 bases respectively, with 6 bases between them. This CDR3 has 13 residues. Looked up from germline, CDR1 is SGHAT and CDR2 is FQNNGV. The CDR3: CASSLAVPYEQYF. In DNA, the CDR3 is TGTGCCAGCAGCTTAGCCGTTCCCTACGAGCAGTACTTC.

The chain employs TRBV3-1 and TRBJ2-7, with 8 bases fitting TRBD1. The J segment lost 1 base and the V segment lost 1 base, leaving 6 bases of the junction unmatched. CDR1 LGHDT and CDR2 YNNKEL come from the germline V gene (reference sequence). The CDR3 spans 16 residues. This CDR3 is CASSQGSGGRSYEQYF. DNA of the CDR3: TGTGCCAGCAGCCAAGGGTCAGGGGGCCGGTCCTACGAGCAGTACTTC.

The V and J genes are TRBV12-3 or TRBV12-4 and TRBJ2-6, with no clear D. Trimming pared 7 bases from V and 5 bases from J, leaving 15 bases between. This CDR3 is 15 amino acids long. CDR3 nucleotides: TGTGCCAGCACCCAAGACGGTCTTAGGGCCAACGTCCTGACTTTC. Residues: CASTQDGLRANVLTF.

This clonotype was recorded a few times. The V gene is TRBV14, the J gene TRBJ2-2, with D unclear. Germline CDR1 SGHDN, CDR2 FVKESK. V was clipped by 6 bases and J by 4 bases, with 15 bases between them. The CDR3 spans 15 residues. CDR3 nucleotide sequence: TGTGCCAGCAGTTTCACTCCCCCGCCCACCGGGGAGCTGTTTTTT. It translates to CASSFTPPPTGELFF.

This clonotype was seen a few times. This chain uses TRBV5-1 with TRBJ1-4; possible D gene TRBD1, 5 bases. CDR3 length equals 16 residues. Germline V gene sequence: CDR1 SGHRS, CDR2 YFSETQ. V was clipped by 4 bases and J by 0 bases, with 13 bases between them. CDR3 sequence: CASSGGRVTTNEKLFF. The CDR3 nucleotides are TGCGCCAGCAGCGGGGGACGTGTAACAACTAATGAAAAACTGTTTTTT.

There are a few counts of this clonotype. The CDR3 DNA follows: TGCAGTTATAAGGGGGTAGTCTCCTACAATGAGCAGTTCTTC. Translating gives CSYKGVVSYNEQFF. The V call is TRBV29-1, the J call TRBJ2-1; perhaps TRBD1 as D (6 bases). This CDR3 comprises 14 residues. Germline CDR1 reads SQVTM; CDR2 reads ANQGSEA.